Only a few counts were recorded for the clone carrying this TCR beta chain. One junction end disagrees with the germline gene, perhaps due to a read error. CDR3 length: 13 residues. From germline, CDR1 is MNHNS and CDR2 SASEGT. This sample was included in a study of metastatic and nonmetastatic thyroid tumors. MiXCR was used by TCRdb to re-call the PCR reads. The sample has approximately 8,500 clones, roughly a quarter seen once; the top ten hold around 15%. Every patient underwent thyroid surgery untreated. This chain connects TRBV6-1 to TRBJ2-7; D is ambiguous. The source of this sequence is a female donor with papillary thyroid cancer or a benign thyroid nodule (not recorded which). Some clones in this sample may be carry-over from other donors' samples. The sample comprised tumor tissue. CDR3 sequence (DNA): TGTTCCAGCAGTCAAGTATGGCGCTACGAGCAGTACTTC. Protein sequence: CSSSQVWRYEQYF.